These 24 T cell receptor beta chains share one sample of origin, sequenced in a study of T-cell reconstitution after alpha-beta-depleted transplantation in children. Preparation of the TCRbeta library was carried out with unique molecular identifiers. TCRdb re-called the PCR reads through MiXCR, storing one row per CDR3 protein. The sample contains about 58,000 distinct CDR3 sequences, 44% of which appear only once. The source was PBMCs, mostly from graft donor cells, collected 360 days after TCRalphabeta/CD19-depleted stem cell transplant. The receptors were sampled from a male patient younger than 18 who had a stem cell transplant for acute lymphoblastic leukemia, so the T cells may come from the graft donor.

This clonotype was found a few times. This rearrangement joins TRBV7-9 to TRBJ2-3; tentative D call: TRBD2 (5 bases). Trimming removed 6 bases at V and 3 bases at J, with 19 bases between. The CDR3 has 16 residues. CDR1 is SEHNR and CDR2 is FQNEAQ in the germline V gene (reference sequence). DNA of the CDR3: TGTGCCAGCAGTCCTCCGGGGAGTCCGGCTACAGATACGCAGTATTTT. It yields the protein CASSPPGSPATDTQYF.

The CDR3 region is CASSQRGYGYTF. CDR3 DNA: TGTGCCAGCAGCCAACGTGGATATGGCTACACCTTC. This chain joins TRBV3-1 and TRBJ1-2; D is unclear. Germline values: CDR1 LGHDT, CDR2 YNNKEL (reference sequence). The V gene lost 2 bases and the J gene lost 5 bases, with 6 bases spanning the gap. CDR3 length: 12 residues.

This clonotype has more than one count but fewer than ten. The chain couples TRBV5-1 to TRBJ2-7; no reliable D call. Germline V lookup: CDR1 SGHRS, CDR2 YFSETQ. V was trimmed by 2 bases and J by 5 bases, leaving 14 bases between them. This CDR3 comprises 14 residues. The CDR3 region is CASSFMLDLHEQYF. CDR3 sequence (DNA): TGCGCCAGCAGCTTCATGCTAGACCTCCACGAGCAGTACTTC.

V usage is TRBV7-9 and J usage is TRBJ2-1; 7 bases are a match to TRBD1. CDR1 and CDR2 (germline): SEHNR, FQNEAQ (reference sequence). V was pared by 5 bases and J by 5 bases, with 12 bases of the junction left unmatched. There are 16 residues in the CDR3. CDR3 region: CASSISLDRLNNEQFF. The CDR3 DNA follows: TGTGCCAGCAGCATCAGCCTGGACAGGCTCAACAATGAGCAGTTCTTC.

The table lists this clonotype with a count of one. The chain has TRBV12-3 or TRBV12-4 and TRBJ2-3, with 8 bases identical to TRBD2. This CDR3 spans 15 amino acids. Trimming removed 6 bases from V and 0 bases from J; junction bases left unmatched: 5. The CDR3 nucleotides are TGTGCCAGCAGCGCACCTAGCGGGAGCACAGATACGCAGTATTTT. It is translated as CASSAPSGSTDTQYF.

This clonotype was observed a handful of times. The CDR3 bases are TGTGCCAGCAGTTTATCCGACAGGGTCGAGCAGTACTTC. This encodes CASSLSDRVEQYF. This rearrangement joins TRBV28 to TRBJ2-7, with 7 bases lining up with TRBD1. With 1 base clipped from V and 6 bases from J, the junction kept 3 bases outside the gene matches. Germline lookup yields CDR1 MDHEN and CDR2 SYDVKM. The length of the CDR3 is 13 residues.

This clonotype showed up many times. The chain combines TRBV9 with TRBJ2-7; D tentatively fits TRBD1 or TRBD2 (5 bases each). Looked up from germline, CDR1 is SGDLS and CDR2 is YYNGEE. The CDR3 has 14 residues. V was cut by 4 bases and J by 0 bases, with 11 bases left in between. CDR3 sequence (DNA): TGTGCCAGCAGCCCCGGGACGAGCTCCTACGAGCAGTACTTC. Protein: CASSPGTSSYEQYF.

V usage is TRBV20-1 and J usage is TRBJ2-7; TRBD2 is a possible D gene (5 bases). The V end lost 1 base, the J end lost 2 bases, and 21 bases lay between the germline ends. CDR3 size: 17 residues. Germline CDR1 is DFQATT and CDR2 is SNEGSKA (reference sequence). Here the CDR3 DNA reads TGCAGTGCTAGAGCCGGGGAAGGGCGGGCCCTCGCCTACGAGCAGTACTTC. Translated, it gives CSARAGEGRALAYEQYF.

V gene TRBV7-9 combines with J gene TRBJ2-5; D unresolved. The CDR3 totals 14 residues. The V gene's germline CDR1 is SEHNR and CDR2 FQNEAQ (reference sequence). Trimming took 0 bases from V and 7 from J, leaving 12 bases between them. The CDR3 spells CASSLAEIQTTQYF. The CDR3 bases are TGTGCCAGCAGCTTAGCGGAGATCCAGACGACCCAGTACTTC.

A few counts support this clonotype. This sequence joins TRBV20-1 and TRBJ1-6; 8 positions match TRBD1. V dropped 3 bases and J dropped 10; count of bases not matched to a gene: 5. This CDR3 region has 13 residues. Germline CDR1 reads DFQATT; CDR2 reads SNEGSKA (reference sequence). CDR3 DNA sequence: TGCAGTGCTAGGGACAGGGTCGGATCACCCCTCCACTTT. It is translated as CSARDRVGSPLHF.

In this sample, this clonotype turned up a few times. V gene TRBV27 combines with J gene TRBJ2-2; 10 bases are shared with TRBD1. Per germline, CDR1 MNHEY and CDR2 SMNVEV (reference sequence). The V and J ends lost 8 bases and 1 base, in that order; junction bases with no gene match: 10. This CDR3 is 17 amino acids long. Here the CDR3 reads CASASLRTGGNTGELFF. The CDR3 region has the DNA TGTGCCAGCGCATCCCTGAGGACAGGGGGGAACACCGGGGAGCTGTTTTTT.

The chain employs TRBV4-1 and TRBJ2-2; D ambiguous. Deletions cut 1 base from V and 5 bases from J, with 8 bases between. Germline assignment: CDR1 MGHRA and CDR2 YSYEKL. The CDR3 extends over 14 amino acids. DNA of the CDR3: TGCGCCAGCAGCCAAGGGCTCGTTACCGGGGAGCTGTTTTTT. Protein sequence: CASSQGLVTGELFF.

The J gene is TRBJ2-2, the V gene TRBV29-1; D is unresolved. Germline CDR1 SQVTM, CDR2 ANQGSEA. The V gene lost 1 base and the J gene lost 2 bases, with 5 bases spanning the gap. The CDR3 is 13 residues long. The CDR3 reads CSVEGVNTGELFF. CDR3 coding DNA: TGCAGCGTTGAAGGGGTTAACACCGGGGAGCTGTTTTTT.

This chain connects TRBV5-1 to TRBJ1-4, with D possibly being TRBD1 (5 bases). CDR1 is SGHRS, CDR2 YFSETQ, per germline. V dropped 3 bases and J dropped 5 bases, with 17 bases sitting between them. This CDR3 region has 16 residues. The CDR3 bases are TGCGCCAGCAGCTCCGGGGGTGTCGGCTTGAATGAAAAACTGTTTTTT. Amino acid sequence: CASSSGGVGLNEKLFF.

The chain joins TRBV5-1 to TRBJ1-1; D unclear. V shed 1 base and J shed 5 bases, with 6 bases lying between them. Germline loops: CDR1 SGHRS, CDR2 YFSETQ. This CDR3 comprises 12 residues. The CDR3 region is CASSLSGTEAFF. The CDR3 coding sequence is TGCGCCAGCAGCTTGTCGGGGACTGAAGCTTTCTTT.

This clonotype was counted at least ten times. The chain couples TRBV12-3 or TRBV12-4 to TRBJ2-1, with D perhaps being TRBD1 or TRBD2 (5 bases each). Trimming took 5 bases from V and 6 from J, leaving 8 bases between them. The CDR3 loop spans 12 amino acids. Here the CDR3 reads CASSPGTNEQFF. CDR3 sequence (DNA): TGTGCCAGCAGTCCCGGGACCAATGAGCAGTTCTTC.

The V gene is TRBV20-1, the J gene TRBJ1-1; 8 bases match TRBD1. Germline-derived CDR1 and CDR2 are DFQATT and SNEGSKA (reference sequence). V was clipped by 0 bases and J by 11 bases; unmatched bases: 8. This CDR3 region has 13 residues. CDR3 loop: CSARETQGGRAFF. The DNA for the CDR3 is TGCAGTGCTAGAGAAACACAGGGGGGGCGGGCTTTCTTT.

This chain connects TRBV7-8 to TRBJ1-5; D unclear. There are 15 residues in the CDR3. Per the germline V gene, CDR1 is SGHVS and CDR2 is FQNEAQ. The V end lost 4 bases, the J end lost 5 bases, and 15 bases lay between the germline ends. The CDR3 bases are TGTGCCAGCAGCTCCACGAGAGGGATAGATCAGCCCCAGCATTTT. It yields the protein CASSSTRGIDQPQHF. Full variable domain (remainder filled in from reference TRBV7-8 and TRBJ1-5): GAGVSQSPRYKVAKRGQDVALRCDPISGHVSLFWYQQALGQGPEFLTYFQNEAQLDKSGLPSDRFFAERPEGSVSTLKIQRTQQEDSAVYLCASSSTRGIDQPQHFGDGTRLSIL.

The DNA for the CDR3 is TGTGCCAGCAGCTTAGAATACGAGCAGTACTTC. It specifies CASSLEYEQYF. The chain recombines TRBV13 with TRBJ2-7; D call uncertain. The germline V gene encodes CDR1 PRHDT and CDR2 FYEKMQ (reference sequence). Between the trimmed V and J ends, which lost 1 base and 4 bases, there was a span of 2 bases. The CDR3 spans 11 residues. The whole variable domain, filled in from reference TRBV13 and TRBJ2-7, reads AAGVIQSPRHLIKEKRETATLKCYPIPRHDTVYWYQQGPGQDPQFLISFYEKMQSDKGSIPDRFSAQQFSDYHSELNMSSLELGDSALYFCASSLEYEQYFGPGTRLTVT.

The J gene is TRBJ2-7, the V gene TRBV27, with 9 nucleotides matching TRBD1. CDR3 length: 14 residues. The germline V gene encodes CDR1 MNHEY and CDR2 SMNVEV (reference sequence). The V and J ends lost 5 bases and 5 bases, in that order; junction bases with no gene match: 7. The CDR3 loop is CASSPGQGGHEQYF. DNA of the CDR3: TGTGCCAGCAGTCCGGGACAGGGAGGCCACGAGCAGTACTTC.

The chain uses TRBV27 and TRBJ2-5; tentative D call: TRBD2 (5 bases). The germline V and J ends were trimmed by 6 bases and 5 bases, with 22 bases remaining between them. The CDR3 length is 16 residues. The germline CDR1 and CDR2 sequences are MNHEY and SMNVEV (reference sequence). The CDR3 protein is CASSLTTTRLLETQYF. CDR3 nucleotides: TGTGCCAGCAGCCTGACTACCACGAGGCTTCTCGAGACCCAGTACTTC.

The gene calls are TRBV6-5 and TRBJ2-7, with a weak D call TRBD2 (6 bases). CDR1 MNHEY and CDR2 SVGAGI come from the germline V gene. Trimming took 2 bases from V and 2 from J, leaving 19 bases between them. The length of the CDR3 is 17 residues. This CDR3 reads CASSYPEGADRAYEQYF. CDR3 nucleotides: TGTGCCAGCAGTTACCCGGAGGGAGCGGACCGGGCCTACGAGCAGTACTTC.

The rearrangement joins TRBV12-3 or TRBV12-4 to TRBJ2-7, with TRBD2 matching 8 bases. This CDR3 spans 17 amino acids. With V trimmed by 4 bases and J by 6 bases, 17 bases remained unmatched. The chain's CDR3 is CASSSSSQRLARGEQYF. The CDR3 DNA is TGTGCCAGCAGTTCGTCCTCCCAACGACTAGCGCGAGGCGAGCAGTACTTC.

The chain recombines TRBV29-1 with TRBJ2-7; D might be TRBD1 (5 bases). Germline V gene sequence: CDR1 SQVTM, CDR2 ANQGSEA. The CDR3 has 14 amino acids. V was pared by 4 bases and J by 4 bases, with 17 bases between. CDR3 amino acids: CSVVNPREAYEQYF. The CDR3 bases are TGCAGCGTTGTAAATCCCAGGGAAGCGTACGAGCAGTACTTC.